This paragraph reports one T cell receptor (beta chain). The CDR3 contains 14 residues. Germline CDR1 is SGHRS and CDR2 is YFSETQ. The J segment lost 5 bases and the V segment lost 5 bases, leaving 4 bases of the junction unmatched. The data were taken from a study of blood T cell repertoires in COVID-19. The overall study: PBMCs, B-cell-depleted T cells, or T cells were the source of the cDNA or gDNA that made up the material.

Everyone who took part was roughly 18 to 89 years old, and they came from 24 US areas. Assignments of participants to cohorts depended upon their own reported clinical history. Original data processing: Reference gene primer amplification gave estimated nucleated cell counts. The repertoire was sequenced with immunoSEQ multiplex PCR; TCRdb's copy has only in-frame clones and lacks some. V, J and clone size are those of that table, while D and trimming were read from the DNA. This table has about 250,000 clones, about nine tenths appearing once. The receptor was isolated from a woman aged 25 to 39 with acute COVID-19. Sample: PBMCs or T cells enriched from blood (not recorded which). The genes are TRBV5-1 and TRBJ1-6; TRBD1 matches 7 bases. The CDR3 spells CASSWDRDNSPLHF. CDR3 DNA sequence: TGCGCCAGCAGTTGGGACAGAGATAATTCACCCCTCCACTTT.